This T cell receptor (beta chain) derives from a study of blood T cells in healthy people across ages. Broader study findings: Diversity of TCR beta per million T cells declined in a roughly linear way with age.

Each sample had at least 6.5 million PBMCs isolated. A second about 7 to 12 cycle PCR used barcoded and J-beta primers. The template-switch adaptor, which had 12 random nucleotides, put a tag on each cDNA molecule. TCRdb ran MiXCR on the 5' RACE reads and lists one entry per CDR3 protein. The sample yields 800,000 to 950,000 distinct CDR3 sequences, roughly 52% seen once. CDR1 and CDR2 from the germline V gene are SGHTA and FQGTGA. The CDR3 runs 16 residues. J lost 4 bases, V lost 2 bases, and 8 bases had no gene match. Concerning this clonotype itself: Its target is not known.

The source is a man aged 25-45 years in good health. The sequenced sample consisted of blood. V gene TRBV7-3 combines with J gene TRBJ2-1; the match to TRBD2 covers 7 bases. In DNA, the CDR3 is TGTGCCAGCAGCTTATTGTTATCTAGCGGTTACAATGAGCAGTTCTTC. Protein sequence: CASSLLLSSGYNEQFF.